The 21 T cell receptor beta chains listed next were all sequenced from one sample in a study of shared clonotypes between healthy human individuals. The data were produced by immunoSEQ multiplex PCR, yet TCRdb's version contains in-frame clones alone and is incomplete. The sample yields about 510,000 clones, 79% seen once. The sample taken for sequencing was PBMCs. The receptors come from a woman aged 40 to 49 in good health. Some clones in this sample may be carry-over from other donors' samples.

V gene TRBV4-3 combines with J gene TRBJ2-3; no definite D call. V was cut by 4 bases and J by 0 bases, with 8 bases left in between. The CDR3 length is 14 residues. Germline V CDR1 and CDR2: LGHNA, YSLEER. CDR3 in DNA: TGCGCCAGCAGCCCAGACACTAGCACAGATACGCAGTATTTT. Its translation: CASSPDTSTDTQYF.

CDR3 in amino acids: CASRERTGFPYEQYF. Written as DNA, the CDR3 is TGCGCCAGCAGGGAGAGGACAGGTTTTCCCTACGAGCAGTACTTC. This rearrangement joins TRBV4-1 to TRBJ2-7, with TRBD1 matching over 7 bases. The V gene end was trimmed by 6 bases and the J gene end by 2 bases; junction bases not matched to a gene: 10. There are 15 residues in the CDR3. Germline loops: CDR1 MGHRA, CDR2 YSYEKL.

This clone has more than one count but fewer than ten. The rearrangement links TRBV4-1 to TRBJ1-2, with D hard to call. CDR3 size: 15 residues. The V end lost 1 base, the J end lost 0 bases, and 9 bases lay between the germline ends. Per the germline V gene, CDR1 is MGHRA and CDR2 is YSYEKL. DNA for the CDR3: TGCGCCAGCAGCCAAGCCAGCCAATCTAACTATGGCTACACCTTC. This translates into CASSQASQSNYGYTF.

This clone has just a few counts. The chain couples TRBV10-2 to TRBJ1-1, with a weak D call TRBD1 (6 bases). Trimming shortened V by 0 bases and J by 1 base, and 12 bases separated the two germline ends. Per the germline V gene, CDR1 is WSHSY and CDR2 is SAAADI. CDR3 length: 16 amino acids. In DNA form, the CDR3 reads TGCGCCAGCAGTGAGTCGTGGGACACGGCGAACACTGAAGCTTTCTTT. This translates into CASSESWDTANTEAFF.

This clone was observed a single time. The J gene is TRBJ2-3, the V gene TRBV6-4; D perhaps matches TRBD2 (6 bases). Germline assignment: CDR1 MRHNA and CDR2 SNTAGT. Trimming took 4 bases from V and 4 from J, leaving 15 bases between them. The length of the CDR3 is 15 residues. The CDR3 DNA follows: TGTGCCAGCAGTGCCGTAGCGGAAGGGGCAGATACGCAGTATTTT. This translates into CASSAVAEGADTQYF.

The V and J genes are TRBV5-1 and TRBJ2-3; D may be TRBD1 (5 bases). The CDR3 runs to 15 residues. Germline V gene lookup returns CDR1 SGHRS and CDR2 YFSETQ. V was trimmed by 2 bases and J by 1 base, leaving 11 bases between them. CDR3 residues: CASSLGVVGTDTQYF. CDR3 nucleotides: TGCGCCAGCAGCTTAGGGGTGGTGGGCACAGATACGCAGTATTTT.

The rearrangement links TRBV7-2 to TRBJ2-1; perhaps TRBD2 as D (5 bases). The V end lost 1 base, the J end lost 3 bases, and 13 bases lay between the germline ends. CDR3 size: 16 residues. The V gene's germline CDR1 is SGHTA and CDR2 FQGNSA. The CDR3 sequence is CASSLVVGRDYNEQFF. In nucleotides, the CDR3 is TGTGCCAGCAGCTTAGTGGTGGGGAGAGACTACAATGAGCAGTTCTTC.

As regards this clone: In the same sample, other DNA sequences code for this CDR3. The chain has TRBV4-1 and TRBJ2-2; tentative D call: TRBD2 (5 bases). Germline V lookup: CDR1 MGHRA, CDR2 YSYEKL. The CDR3 has 16 amino acids. The V gene lost 1 base and the J gene lost 0 bases, with 9 bases spanning the gap. In nucleotides, the CDR3 is TGCGCCAGCAGCCAAGTGCTAGCAGCGAACACCGGGGAGCTGTTTTTT. This translates into CASSQVLAANTGELFF.

V usage is TRBV10-2 and J usage is TRBJ2-5; 7 nucleotides align to TRBD1. In germline, CDR1 is WSHSY, CDR2 SAAADI. The CDR3 totals 15 residues. V shed 2 bases, J shed 5 bases, and the junction held 8 bases outside the gene matches. CDR3 DNA: TGCGCCAGCAGTGAGCCGCGGACAGGTTGGGAGACCCAGTACTTC. Its translation: CASSEPRTGWETQYF.

The rearrangement uses TRBV11-2 and TRBJ1-2; the match to TRBD1 covers 7 bases. V was clipped by 0 bases and J by 8 bases; unmatched bases: 15. The CDR3 has 17 residues. Germline V lookup: CDR1 SGHAT, CDR2 FQNNGV. The CDR3 sequence is CASSLDTGQARSRGYTF. Written as DNA, the CDR3 is TGTGCCAGCAGCTTAGATACTGGACAGGCACGCTCTCGGGGCTACACCTTC.

The V and J genes are TRBV18 and TRBJ2-1; 7 bases are a match to TRBD2. Germline values: CDR1 KGHSH, CDR2 LQKENI. There are 15 residues in the CDR3. Unmatched junction bases numbered 6, after V lost 2 bases and J lost 5 bases. This chain's CDR3 is CASSPAGTTHNEQFF. The CDR3 region has the DNA TGTGCCAGCTCACCAGCCGGGACTACACACAATGAGCAGTTCTTC.

DNA for the CDR3: TGTGCCAGCAGTAAGATGACAGCAAGCTCCTACGAGCAGTACTTC. This gives the protein CASSKMTASSYEQYF. V is TRBV27 and J is TRBJ2-7; tentative D call: TRBD1 (5 bases). V was pared by 5 bases and J by 0 bases, with 14 bases between. The length of the CDR3 is 15 residues. Germline CDR1 MNHEY, CDR2 SMNVEV (reference sequence).

Only a few counts were recorded for this clone. The chain joins TRBV7-8 to TRBJ1-2; maybe TRBD1 (5 bases). The CDR3 is 15 residues long. Germline V gene sequence: CDR1 SGHVS, CDR2 FQNEAQ. V was pared by 5 bases and J by 1 base, with 14 bases between. Here the CDR3 reads CASSPTVNLNYGYTF. Here the CDR3 DNA reads TGTGCCAGCAGCCCGACAGTGAACCTTAACTATGGCTACACCTTC.

As to this clone: This sample includes further DNA sequences coding for the same CDR3. The V gene is TRBV2, the J gene TRBJ2-7; D is undetermined. Germline assignment: CDR1 SNHLY and CDR2 FYNNEI. CDR3 length equals 12 residues. The V gene lost 3 bases and the J gene lost 7 bases, with 10 bases spanning the gap. The CDR3 DNA sequence: TGTGCCAGCAGTGACGGACGGCGGGAGCAGTACTTC. It translates to CASSDGRREQYF. The full variable domain, completed using reference TRBV2 and TRBJ2-7, is EPEVTQTPSHQVTQMGQEVILRCVPISNHLYFYWYRQILGQKVEFLVSFYNNEISEKSEIFDDQFSVERPDGSNFTLKIRSTKLEDSAMYFCASSDGRREQYFGPGTRLTVT.

The rearrangement links TRBV6-5 to TRBJ1-3, with D unclear. CDR1 MNHEY and CDR2 SVGAGI come from the germline V gene. V shed 4 bases and J shed 0 bases, with 13 bases lying between them. The CDR3 sequence is 16 residues long. For the CDR3, the DNA is TGTGCCAGCAGTTTTGGGAGTACACCCTCTGGAAACACCATATATTTT. It codes for CASSFGSTPSGNTIYF.

This clone was observed a handful of times. V gene TRBV30 combines with J gene TRBJ1-5, with a tentative D call TRBD1 (5 bases). The CDR3 is made up of 14 amino acids. Germline V CDR1 and CDR2: GTSNPN, SVGIG (reference sequence). Trimming took off 0 bases at V and 5 bases at J, with 11 bases between the two ends. The CDR3 spells CAWSVGLTDQPQHF. In DNA, the CDR3 is TGTGCCTGGAGTGTGGGTTTGACAGATCAGCCCCAGCATTTT.

The chain joins TRBV19 to TRBJ2-1, with D possibly being TRBD2 (5 bases). V lost 3 bases to trimming and J lost 3 bases, with 18 bases between them. Germline CDR1 reads LNHDA; CDR2 reads SQIVND (reference sequence). The CDR3 length is 17 residues. CDR3 sequence: CASSISAGLAHYNEQFF. The DNA of the CDR3 is TGTGCCAGTAGTATCTCCGCAGGCCTAGCCCACTACAATGAGCAGTTCTTC. Supplemented by reference TRBV19 and TRBJ2-1, the full variable domain reads DGGITQSPKYLFRKEGQNVTLSCEQNLNHDAMYWYRQDPGQGLRLIYYSQIVNDFQKGDIAEGYSVSREKKESFPLTVTSAQKNPTAFYLCASSISAGLAHYNEQFFGPGTRLTVL.

This clone has more than one count but fewer than ten. The chain uses TRBV2 and TRBJ2-7, with TRBD1 identical over 11 bases. CDR1 is SNHLY, CDR2 FYNNEI, per germline. The CDR3 length is 15 residues. V was clipped by 3 bases and J by 6 bases; unmatched bases: 7. The CDR3 loop is CASSEWDRGSVEQYF. Written as DNA, the CDR3 is TGTGCCAGCAGTGAGTGGGACAGGGGGTCTGTCGAGCAGTACTTC.

A note on this clone: It is likely a read error, because the conserved phenylalanine at the end of the CDR3 is missing. V gene TRBV7-9 combines with J gene TRBJ1-1, with unresolved D. Germline V CDR1 and CDR2: SEHNR, FQNEAQ (reference sequence). CDR3 length: 13 residues. Trimming removed 1 base at V and 2 bases at J, with 5 bases between. CDR3 DNA sequence: TGTGCCAGCAGCTTAGGGATCAACACTGAAGCTTTCTAT. Translation: CASSLGINTEAFY.

The chain uses TRBV2 and TRBJ1-3, with D possibly TRBD1 on 6 matching bases. Trimming removed 6 bases at V and 3 bases at J, with 9 bases between. CDR3 length: 13 residues. The germline CDR1 and CDR2 sequences are SNHLY and FYNNEI. For the CDR3, the DNA is TGTGCCAGCAGGAACAGGGTTGGAAACACCATATATTTT. Protein: CASRNRVGNTIYF.

Turning to this clone: One end of the junction varies from germline; a read error may be responsible. The chain couples TRBV9 to TRBJ2-5, with a weak D call TRBD2 (5 bases). The CDR3 has 14 amino acids. Looked up from germline, CDR1 is SGDLS and CDR2 is YYNGEE. CDR3 sequence: CASSPVGKGEAQYF. In nucleotides, the CDR3 is TGTGCCAGCAGCCCCGTCGGGAAAGGAGAGGCCCAGTACTTC. Complete variable domain (other parts from reference TRBV9 and TRBJ2-5): DSGVTQTPKHLITATGQRVTLRCSPRSGDLSVYWYQQSLDQGLQFLIQYYNGEERAKGNILERFSAQQFPDLHSELNLSSLELGDSALYFCASSPVGKGEAQYFGPGTRLLVL.